This TCR beta chain originates from a study of blood T cell repertoires in COVID-19. Across the study: Material from acute and convalescent COVID-19 was sourced from the United States, Italy and Spain. The analysed material was cDNA or gDNA that came from T cells, B-cell-depleted T cells, or PBMCs.

Trimming cost V 3 bases and J 0 bases; bases outside gene matches: 10. The germline V gene encodes CDR1 MGHDK and CDR2 SYGVNS. CDR3 length equals 18 residues. Original processing notes: Amplification of reference gene primers provided the estimated nucleated cell counts. Method: immunoSEQ multiplex PCR; TCRdb's copy keeps in-frame clones and lacks some. That table supplies the V and J calls and clone size; D and trimming were determined from the DNA. Among about 290,000 clones listed, 85% were seen once. The sample comprised peripheral blood. The chain joins TRBV25-1 to TRBJ2-1, with TRBD2 identical over 8 bases. The origin of this receptor is a woman between 50 and 59 years old with active or convalescent COVID-19. The CDR3 protein is CASSDTPSGLSSYNEQFF. In DNA, the CDR3 is TGTGCCAGCAGTGACACACCTAGCGGGCTCAGCTCCTACAATGAGCAGTTCTTC.